Detailed here is one T cell receptor beta chain. This CDR3 contains 16 residues. The germline CDR1 and CDR2 sequences are SGHRS and YFSETQ. Germline trimming cut 0 bases from V and 1 base from J; bases unmatched to any gene: 5. These data are taken from a study of shared clonotypes between healthy human individuals. Produced via immunoSEQ multiplex PCR; TCRdb's table is partial and in-frame only. The sample lists a few million clones, about 92% occurring once. This rearrangement joins TRBV5-1 to TRBJ2-3, with 7 bases that match TRBD2. Specimen: naive CD4+ T cells sorted from blood. The subset denotes: CD45RA+ positively selected. The sequence was obtained from a man in his late teens or twenties in good health. The CDR3 is CASSLVIRGGTDTQYF. CDR3 in DNA: TGCGCCAGCAGCTTGGTAATTCGGGGGGGCACAGATACGCAGTATTTT.